This entry lists 11 T cell receptor beta chains sequenced from one sample in a study of OX40 agonist ivuxolimab in advanced cancers. Repertoires were generated with immunoSEQ multiplex PCR, while TCRdb's copy carries only in-frame clones and drops some. In the table there are roughly 70,000 clones, around 90% of which are singletons. Specimen: CD4+ or CD8+ T cells sorted from blood, collected in a trial of the OX40 agonist ivuxolimab. The receptors come from an adult with an advanced solid tumor such as melanoma, head and neck, liver or kidney cancer.

V is TRBV13 and J is TRBJ2-1; D perhaps matches TRBD2 (6 bases). The length of the CDR3 is 15 residues. The V gene lost 1 base and the J gene lost 5 bases, with 12 bases spanning the gap. The germline V gene encodes CDR1 PRHDT and CDR2 FYEKMQ (reference sequence). CDR3 in amino acids: CASSLVGGKNNEQFF. The DNA of the CDR3 is TGTGCCAGCAGCTTAGTCGGCGGGAAGAACAATGAGCAGTTCTTC.

This chain joins TRBV11-2 and TRBJ1-1; D ambiguous. The CDR3 is 13 amino acids. Germline V gene lookup returns CDR1 SGHAT and CDR2 FQNNGV. V was pared by 0 bases and J by 3 bases, with 5 bases between. The CDR3 is CASSLDQYTEAFF. The CDR3 nucleotides are TGTGCCAGCAGCTTAGATCAGTACACTGAAGCTTTCTTT.

By sample share, this clone is medium-sized (0.01 to 0.1%). The J gene is TRBJ2-7, the V gene TRBV28; TRBD1 agrees at 8 bases. V trimming: 2 bases; J trimming: 6 bases; junction bases outside the gene matches: 9. Per germline, CDR1 MDHEN and CDR2 SYDVKM. The CDR3 totals 15 residues. Here the CDR3 DNA reads TGTGCCAGCAGTTTACTCCGTCGGACAGGGTTCGAGCAGTACTTC. Translation: CASSLLRRTGFEQYF.

The chain has TRBV29-1 and TRBJ2-1; D is possibly TRBD2 (5 bases). There are 13 residues in the CDR3. Trimming removed 6 bases at V and 0 bases at J, with 9 bases between. The germline V gene has CDR1 SQVTM and CDR2 ANQGSEA. The CDR3 DNA is TGCAGCGTCGGGGAGAGCTCCTACAATGAGCAGTTCTTC. This translates into CSVGESSYNEQFF.

The V and J genes are TRBV19 and TRBJ1-1, with D possibly matching TRBD1 (5 bases). The V and J ends lost 1 base and 6 bases respectively, with 18 bases between them. Germline loops: CDR1 LNHDA, CDR2 SQIVND (reference sequence). This CDR3 is built from 16 residues. The CDR3 DNA follows: TGTGCCAGTAGTATAGTTTTCGGAGTCGGGGACGCTGAAGCTTTCTTT. It yields the protein CASSIVFGVGDAEAFF.

The chain employs TRBV28 and TRBJ2-7, with 7 nucleotides matching TRBD1. The germline CDR1 and CDR2 sequences are MDHEN and SYDVKM. The J segment lost 2 bases and the V segment lost 4 bases, leaving 2 bases of the junction unmatched. The CDR3 runs 13 residues. The DNA for the CDR3 is TGTGCCAGCAGTTCGGGACAGCCCTACGAGCAGTACTTC. As protein: CASSSGQPYEQYF.

The chain is built from TRBV13 and TRBJ1-1; D perhaps matches TRBD1 (5 bases). The CDR3 extends over 13 amino acids. Germline V CDR1 and CDR2: PRHDT, FYEKMQ (reference sequence). V lost 0 bases and J 7 bases, leaving 9 bases between the germline ends. The CDR3 spells CASSLGIGGEAFF. The DNA for the CDR3 is TGTGCCAGCAGCTTAGGAATTGGGGGTGAAGCTTTCTTT.

The chain has TRBV6-5 and TRBJ2-5; weak D call: TRBD1 (5 bases). V was shortened by 6 bases and J by 3 bases, with 11 bases between the two germline ends. CDR1 and CDR2 from the germline V gene are MNHEY and SVGAGI. The CDR3 covers 13 residues. The CDR3 nucleotides are TGTGCCAGCAGGACAGCCTTGGAAGAGACCCAGTACTTC. Its protein product is CASRTALEETQYF.

The rearrangement links TRBV11-2 to TRBJ2-3; 8 bases are a match to TRBD2. V gave up 5 bases and J gave up 4 bases; unmatched junction bases: 8. This CDR3 contains 15 residues. Germline CDR1 SGHAT, CDR2 FQNNGV. The CDR3 DNA follows: TGTGCCAGCAGCCCAAGCGGGAGTGGCGCAGATACGCAGTATTTT. Protein sequence: CASSPSGSGADTQYF.

The V and J genes are TRBV6-5 and TRBJ2-7, with a tentative D call TRBD1 (5 bases). The V and J ends lost 6 bases and 3 bases respectively, with 12 bases between them. Looked up from germline, CDR1 is MNHEY and CDR2 is SVGAGI. The CDR3 runs to 13 residues. CDR3 DNA sequence: TGTGCCAGCAGGGCCAGGGTCGACTACGAGCAGTACTTC. As protein: CASRARVDYEQYF.

The chain carries TRBV6-5 and TRBJ1-2; a possible D gene is TRBD1 (5 bases). The CDR3 runs 15 residues. Trimming removed 0 bases at V and 4 bases at J, with 12 bases between. From germline, CDR1 is MNHEY and CDR2 SVGAGI. DNA for the CDR3: TGTGCCAGCAGTTACTCGGGCGCAGGGCTCTATGGCTACACCTTC. Its protein is CASSYSGAGLYGYTF.